This TCR beta chain was documented in a study of T cells in localized non-small cell lung cancer. The trim removed 4 bases at V and 2 bases at J, leaving 6 bases unmatched. The CDR3 spans 14 residues. The germline CDR1 and CDR2 sequences are SGDLS and YYNGEE. Sequencing was performed with immunoSEQ multiplex PCR; in TCRdb, only in-frame clones are kept and a portion is missing. Of approximately 41,000 clones listed, about nine tenths are singletons. Material: peripheral blood, obtained before any cancer treatment. The chain links TRBV9 to TRBJ2-7, with 7 bases identical to TRBD2. This clonotype was sampled from a female donor at least 60 years old with stage I squamous cell lung carcinoma. This chain's CDR3 is CASSSRTRPYEQYF. DNA of the CDR3: TGTGCCAGCAGCTCCCGGACTAGGCCCTACGAGCAGTACTTC.